Following are 8 T cell receptor beta chains from one sample sequenced in a study of response to subunit inactivated influenza vaccine. TCRdb itself ran the RT-PCR reads through MiXCR, one entry per CDR3 protein. The table has 300,000 to 350,000 distinct CDR3 sequences, about 20% seen once. The sequencing used PBMCs from blood, collected 21 months after vaccination. Source of these receptors: a man aged 45 to 70 who received an inactivated influenza vaccine.

The chain has TRBV11-2 and TRBJ2-7; D is unresolved. Germline values: CDR1 SGHAT, CDR2 FQNNGV. The CDR3 runs 12 residues. The ends were cut back, 5 bases at V and 6 bases at J, with 11 bases in the middle. CDR3 region: CASSISGLEQYF. In DNA, the CDR3 is TGTGCCAGCAGCATAAGTGGTCTCGAGCAGTACTTC.

This clonotype was observed a handful of times. The J gene is TRBJ1-1, the V gene TRBV6-2 or TRBV6-3, with 8 positions matching TRBD1. Germline CDR1 is MNHEY and CDR2 is SVGEGT. CDR3 length: 18 amino acids. The junction had 10 bases not matched to a gene; V was cut back by 0 bases and J by 1 base. The CDR3 reads CASSYSTGAGGSNTEAFF. The CDR3 coding sequence is TGTGCCAGCAGTTACTCGACTGGAGCAGGGGGCTCGAACACTGAAGCTTTCTTT.

The chain links TRBV3-1 to TRBJ2-5, with D possibly TRBD1 on 6 matching bases. The CDR3 is 16 residues long. CDR1 and CDR2 from the germline V gene are LGHDT and YNNKEL (reference sequence). V shed 0 bases and J shed 1 base, with 12 bases lying between them. CDR3: CASSQDLGATQETQYF. The CDR3 DNA reads TGTGCCAGCAGCCAAGATCTGGGGGCGACCCAAGAGACCCAGTACTTC.

A few counts support this clonotype. This sequence joins TRBV4-3 and TRBJ1-6; D gene unclear. The CDR3 consists of 16 residues. Germline loops: CDR1 LGHNA, CDR2 YSLEER. V was shortened by 1 base and J by 10 bases, with 17 bases between the two germline ends. Here the CDR3 reads CASSQAFTGVGSPLHF. For the CDR3, the DNA is TGCGCCAGCAGCCAAGCCTTCACGGGAGTGGGATCACCCCTCCACTTT.

This clonotype has just a few counts. V is TRBV2 and J is TRBJ1-1; 8 bases fit TRBD1. Germline V gene data show CDR1 as SNHLY and CDR2 as FYNNEI. Unmatched junction bases numbered 14, after V lost 6 bases and J lost 8 bases. This CDR3 has 15 amino acids. CDR3 bases: TGTGCCAGCAGGGGGGCAGGGGGCCCAGTCAGCGAAGCTTTCTTT. This gives the protein CASRGAGGPVSEAFF.

The rearrangement links TRBV10-3 to TRBJ2-1; the match to TRBD1 covers 9 bases. Germline lookup yields CDR1 ENHRY and CDR2 SYGVKD. This CDR3 has 14 amino acids. Trimming took 3 bases from V and 7 from J; bases not matched to a gene: 4. The CDR3 here is CAISDPGTGNEQFF. The CDR3 DNA reads TGTGCCATCAGTGATCCCGGGACAGGGAATGAGCAGTTCTTC.

This clonotype has just a few counts. This rearrangement joins TRBV6-2 or TRBV6-3 to TRBJ1-4; 7 bases match TRBD1. J lost 8 bases, V lost 6 bases, and 12 bases had no gene match. Germline CDR1 and CDR2: MNHEY and SVGEGT. The CDR3 spans 15 residues. CDR3 nucleotide sequence: TGTGCCAGCAGCTCTACAGGGGCGACGGTCGAAAAACTGTTTTTT. This codes for CASSSTGATVEKLFF.

This clonotype has a count of ten or more. The rearrangement uses TRBV20-1 and TRBJ1-2; TRBD1 aligns across 12 bases. The CDR3 runs to 14 residues. Germline CDR1 reads DFQATT; CDR2 reads SNEGSKA (reference sequence). Trimming at V came to 6 bases and at J to 7 bases, leaving 9 bases not matched to a gene. DNA of the CDR3: TGCAGTGCCGAGAGGGACAGGGGGCGGAGTGGCTACACCTTC. Residues: CSAERDRGRSGYTF.